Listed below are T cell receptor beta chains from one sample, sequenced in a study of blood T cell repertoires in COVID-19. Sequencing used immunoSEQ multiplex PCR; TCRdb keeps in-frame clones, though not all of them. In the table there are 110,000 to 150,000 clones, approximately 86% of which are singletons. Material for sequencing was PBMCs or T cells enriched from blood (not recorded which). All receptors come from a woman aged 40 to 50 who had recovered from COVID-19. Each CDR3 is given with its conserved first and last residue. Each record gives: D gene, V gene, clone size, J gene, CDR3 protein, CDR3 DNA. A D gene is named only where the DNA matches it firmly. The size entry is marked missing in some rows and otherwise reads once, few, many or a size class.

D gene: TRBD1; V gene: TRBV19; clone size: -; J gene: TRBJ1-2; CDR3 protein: CASSLGQGGGYTF; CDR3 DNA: TGTGCCAGTAGTCTCGGCCAGGGGGGAGGCTACACCTTC
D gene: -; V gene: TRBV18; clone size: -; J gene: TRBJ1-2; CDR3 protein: CASSPLGGVAEGYTF; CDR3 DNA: TGTGCCAGCTCACCCCTAGGAGGGGTGGCTGAGGGCTACACCTTC
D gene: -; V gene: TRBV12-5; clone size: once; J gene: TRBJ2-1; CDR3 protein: CASGLAVSQDSYNEQFF; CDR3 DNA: TGTGCTAGTGGTTTGGCGGTTTCCCAAGACTCCTACAATGAGCAGTTCTTC
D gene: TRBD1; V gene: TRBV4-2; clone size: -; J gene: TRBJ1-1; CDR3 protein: CASSQGTAGTEAFF; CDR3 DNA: TGTGCCAGCAGCCAGGGGACAGCGGGCACTGAAGCTTTCTTT
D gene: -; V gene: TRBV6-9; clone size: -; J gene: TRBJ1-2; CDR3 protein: CASSYSGPPDGYTF; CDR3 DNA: TGTGCCAGCAGTTATAGCGGCCCTCCGGATGGCTACACCTTC
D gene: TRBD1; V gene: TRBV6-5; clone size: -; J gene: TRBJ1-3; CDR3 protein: CASISSTGAGNTIYF; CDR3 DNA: TGTGCCAGCATTTCTTCAACAGGGGCTGGAAACACCATATATTTT
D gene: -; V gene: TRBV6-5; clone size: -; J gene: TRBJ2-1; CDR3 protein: CASRKGDNEQFF; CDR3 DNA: TGTGCCAGCCGAAAGGGAGACAATGAGCAGTTCTTC
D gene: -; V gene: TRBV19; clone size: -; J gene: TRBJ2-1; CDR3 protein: CASSSSVVEQFF; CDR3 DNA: TGTGCCAGTAGTTCTAGCGTGGTTGAGCAGTTCTTC
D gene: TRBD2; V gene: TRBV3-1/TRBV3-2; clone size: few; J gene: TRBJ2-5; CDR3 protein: CASSQPLGGIKETQYF; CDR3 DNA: TGTGCCAGCAGCCAACCGCTCGGGGGGATTAAAGAGACCCAGTACTTC
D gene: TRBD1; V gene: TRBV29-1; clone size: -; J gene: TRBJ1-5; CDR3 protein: CSVHRGEQPQHF; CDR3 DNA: TGCAGCGTTCACAGGGGGGAGCAGCCCCAGCATTTT
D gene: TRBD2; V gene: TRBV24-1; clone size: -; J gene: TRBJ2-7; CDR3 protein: CATSDRLAGSTYEQYF; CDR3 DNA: TGTGCCACCAGTGACCGCCTAGCGGGAAGCACCTACGAGCAGTACTTC
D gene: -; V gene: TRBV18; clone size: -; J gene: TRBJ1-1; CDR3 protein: CASSTMEGGTEAFF; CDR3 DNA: TGTGCCAGCTCCACCATGGAGGGTGGCACTGAAGCTTTCTTT
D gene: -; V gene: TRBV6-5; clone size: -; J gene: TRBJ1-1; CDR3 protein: CASMQEIHTEAFF; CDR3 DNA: TGTGCCAGCATGCAGGAAATTCACACTGAAGCTTTCTTT
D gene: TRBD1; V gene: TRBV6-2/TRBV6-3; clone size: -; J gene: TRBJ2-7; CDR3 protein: CASSARDREYEQYF; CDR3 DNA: TGTGCCAGCAGTGCCCGGGACAGAGAATACGAGCAGTACTTC
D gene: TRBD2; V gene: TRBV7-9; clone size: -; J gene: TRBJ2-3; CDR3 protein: CASRPAGTSEFTDTQYF; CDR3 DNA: TGTGCCAGCAGACCTGCCGGGACTAGCGAGTTCACAGATACGCAGTATTTT
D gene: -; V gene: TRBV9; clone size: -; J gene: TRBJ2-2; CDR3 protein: CASGQSNTGELFF; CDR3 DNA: TGTGCCAGCGGACAGTCGAACACCGGGGAGCTGTTTTTT